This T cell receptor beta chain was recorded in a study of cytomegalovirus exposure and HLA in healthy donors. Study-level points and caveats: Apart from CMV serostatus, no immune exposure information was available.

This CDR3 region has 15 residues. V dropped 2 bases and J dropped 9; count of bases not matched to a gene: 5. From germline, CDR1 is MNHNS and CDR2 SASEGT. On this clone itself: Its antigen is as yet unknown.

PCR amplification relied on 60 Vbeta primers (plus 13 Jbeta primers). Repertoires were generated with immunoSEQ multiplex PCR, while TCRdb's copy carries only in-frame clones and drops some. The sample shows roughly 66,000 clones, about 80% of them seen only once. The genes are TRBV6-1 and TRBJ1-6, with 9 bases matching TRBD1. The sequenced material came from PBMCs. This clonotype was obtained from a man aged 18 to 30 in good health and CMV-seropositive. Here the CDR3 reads CASSERGTGSSPLHF. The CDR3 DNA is TGTGCCAGCAGTGAAAGGGGGACAGGGAGTTCACCCCTCCACTTT.